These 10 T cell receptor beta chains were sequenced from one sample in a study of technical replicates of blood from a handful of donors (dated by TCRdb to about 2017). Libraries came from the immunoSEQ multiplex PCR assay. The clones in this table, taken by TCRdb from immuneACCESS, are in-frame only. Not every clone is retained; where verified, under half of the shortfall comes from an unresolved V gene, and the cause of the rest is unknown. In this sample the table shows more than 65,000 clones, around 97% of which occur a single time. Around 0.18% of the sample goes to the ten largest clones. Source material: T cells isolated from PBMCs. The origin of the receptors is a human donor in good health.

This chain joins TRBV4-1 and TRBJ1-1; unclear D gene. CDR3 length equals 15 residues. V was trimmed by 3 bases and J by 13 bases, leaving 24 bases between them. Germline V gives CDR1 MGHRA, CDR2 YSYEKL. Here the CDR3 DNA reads TGCGCCAGCAGCCATGTTGACCTGATTCGGGTCTTTGTTTTCTTT. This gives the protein CASSHVDLIRVFVFF.

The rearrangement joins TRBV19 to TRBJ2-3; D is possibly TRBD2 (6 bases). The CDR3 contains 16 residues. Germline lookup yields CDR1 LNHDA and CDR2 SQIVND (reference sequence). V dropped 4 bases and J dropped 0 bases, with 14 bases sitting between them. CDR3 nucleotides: TGTGCCAGTAGTAGGGACCGGGGAGGTAGCACAGATACGCAGTATTTT. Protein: CASSRDRGGSTDTQYF. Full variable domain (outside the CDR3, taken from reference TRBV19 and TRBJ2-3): DGGITQSPKYLFRKEGQNVTLSCEQNLNHDAMYWYRQDPGQGLRLIYYSQIVNDFQKGDIAEGYSVSREKKESFPLTVTSAQKNPTAFYLCASSRDRGGSTDTQYFGPGTRLTVL.

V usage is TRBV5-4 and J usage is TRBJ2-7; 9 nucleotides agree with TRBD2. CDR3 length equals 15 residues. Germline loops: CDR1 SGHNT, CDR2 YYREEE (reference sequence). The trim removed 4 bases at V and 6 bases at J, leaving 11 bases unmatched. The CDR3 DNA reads TGTGCCAGCAGCGTGGGGGGTAGCGGGAGTACCGAGCAGTACTTC. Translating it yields CASSVGGSGSTEQYF.

CDR3 protein: CASSLGRAPGDSPQHF. The CDR3 bases are TGTGCCAGCAGCTTAGGTCGGGCCCCAGGGGATTCGCCCCAGCATTTT. This chain joins TRBV7-9 and TRBJ1-5; maybe TRBD1 (6 bases). Germline V CDR1 and CDR2: SEHNR, FQNEAQ (reference sequence). V lost 1 base and J lost 9, with 19 bases in between. There are 16 residues in the CDR3. The full variable domain, in which reference TRBV7-9 and TRBJ1-5 provide the parts outside the CDR3, is DTGVSQNPRHKITKRGQNVTFRCDPISEHNRLYWYRQTLGQGPEFLTYFQNEAQLEKSRLLSDRFSAERPKGSFSTLEIQRTEQGDSAMYLCASSLGRAPGDSPQHFGDGTRLSIL.

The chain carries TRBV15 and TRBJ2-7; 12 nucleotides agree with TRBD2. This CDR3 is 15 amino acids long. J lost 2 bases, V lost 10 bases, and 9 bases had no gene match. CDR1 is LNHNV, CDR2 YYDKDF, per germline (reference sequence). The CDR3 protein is CAKDTGLAGPYEQYF. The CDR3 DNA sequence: TGTGCCAAGGACACGGGACTAGCGGGTCCCTACGAGCAGTACTTC. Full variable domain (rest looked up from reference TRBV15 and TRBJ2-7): DAMVIQNPRYQVTQFGKPVTLSCSQTLNHNVMYWYQQKSSQAPKLLFHYYDKDFNNEADTPDNFQSRRPNTSFCFLDIRSPGLGDTAMYLCAKDTGLAGPYEQYFGPGTRLTVT.

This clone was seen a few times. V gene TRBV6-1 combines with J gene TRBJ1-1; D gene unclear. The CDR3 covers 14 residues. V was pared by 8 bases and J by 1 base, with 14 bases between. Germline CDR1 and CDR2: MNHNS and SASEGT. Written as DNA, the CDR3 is TGTGCCAGCTTTGTCGACGGAGCGAACACTGAAGCTTTCTTT. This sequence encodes CASFVDGANTEAFF.

The CDR3 DNA is TGTGCCAGCAGTGAATTCAGGGACACCTTGGTGGGTGAAAAACTGTTTTTT. Its protein is CASSEFRDTLVGEKLFF. J is TRBJ1-4 and V is TRBV6-1; tentatively, D is TRBD1 (6 bases). V lost 2 bases to trimming and J lost 7 bases, with 20 bases between them. Germline-derived CDR1 and CDR2 are MNHNS and SASEGT. The CDR3 spans 17 residues.

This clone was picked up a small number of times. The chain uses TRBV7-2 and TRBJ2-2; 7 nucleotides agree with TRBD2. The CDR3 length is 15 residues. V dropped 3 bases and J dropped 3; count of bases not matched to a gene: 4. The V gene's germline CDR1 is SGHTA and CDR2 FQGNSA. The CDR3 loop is CASSLFSGHTGELFF. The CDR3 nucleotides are TGTGCCAGCAGCTTGTTTAGCGGGCACACCGGGGAGCTGTTTTTT.

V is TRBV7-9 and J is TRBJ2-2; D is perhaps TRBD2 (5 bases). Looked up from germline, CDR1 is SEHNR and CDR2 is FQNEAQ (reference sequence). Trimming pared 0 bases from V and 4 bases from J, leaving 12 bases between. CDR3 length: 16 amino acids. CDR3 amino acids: CASSLAEEGTTGELFF. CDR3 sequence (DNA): TGTGCCAGCAGCTTAGCGGAAGAGGGTACCACCGGGGAGCTGTTTTTT.

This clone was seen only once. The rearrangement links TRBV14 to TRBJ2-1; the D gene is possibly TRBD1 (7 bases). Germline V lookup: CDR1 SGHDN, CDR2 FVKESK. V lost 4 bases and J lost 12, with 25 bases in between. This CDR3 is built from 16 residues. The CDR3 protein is CASSPRQGGFGSRQFF. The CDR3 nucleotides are TGTGCCAGCAGCCCAAGACAGGGAGGCTTTGGGAGTAGGCAGTTCTTC. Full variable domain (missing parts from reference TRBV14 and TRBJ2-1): EAGVTQFPSHSVIEKGQTVTLRCDPISGHDNLYWYRRVMGKEIKFLLHFVKESKQDESGMPNNRFLAERTGGTYSTLKVQPAELEDSGVYFCASSPRQGGFGSRQFFGPGTRLTVL.